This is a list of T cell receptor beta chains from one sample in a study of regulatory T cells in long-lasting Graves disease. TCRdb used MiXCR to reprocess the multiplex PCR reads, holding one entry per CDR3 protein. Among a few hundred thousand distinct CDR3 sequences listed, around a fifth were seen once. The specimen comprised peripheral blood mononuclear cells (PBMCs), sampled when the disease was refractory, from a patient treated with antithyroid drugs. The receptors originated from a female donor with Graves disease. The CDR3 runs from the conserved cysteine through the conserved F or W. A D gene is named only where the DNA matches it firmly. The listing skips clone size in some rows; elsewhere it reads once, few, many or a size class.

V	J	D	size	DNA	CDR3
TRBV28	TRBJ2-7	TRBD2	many	TGTGCCAGCAGTTTATTGAGTTCATGGGAGGGCCCGGGCGAGCAGTACTTC	CASSLLSSWEGPGEQYF
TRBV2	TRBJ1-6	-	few	TGTGCCAGCAGTGATGACAGGTCACCCCTCCACTTT	CASSDDRSPLHF
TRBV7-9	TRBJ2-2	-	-	TGTGCCAGCAGCTCCCCCCCGGGACGGACGAACACCGGGGAGCTGTTTTTT	CASSSPPGRTNTGELFF
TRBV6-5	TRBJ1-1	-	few	TGTGCCAGCAGTTGGGCCCAGGGAGCTTTCTTT	CASSWAQGAFF
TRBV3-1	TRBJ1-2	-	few	TGTGCCAGCAGCCAAGAAGACACAGCGGGCTACACCTTC	CASSQEDTAGYTF
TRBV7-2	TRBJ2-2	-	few	TGTGCCAGCAGCTCCACATCGAACACCGGGGAGCTGTTTTTT	CASSSTSNTGELFF
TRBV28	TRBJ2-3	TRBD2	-	TGTGCCAGCAGTTCCGGACTAGCTATAGATACGCAGTATTTT	CASSSGLAIDTQYF
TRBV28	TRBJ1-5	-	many	TGTGCCAGCACCCTCAGCAATCAGCCCCAGCATTTT	CASTLSNQPQHF
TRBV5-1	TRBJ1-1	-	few	TGCGCCAGCACCAAAAGTCACAGGAGGAACACTGAAGCTTTCTTT	CASTKSHRRNTEAFF
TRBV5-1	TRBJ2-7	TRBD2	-	TGCGCCAGCAGCTTCGAGCGGGGGGACTCCTACGAGCAGTACTTC	CASSFERGDSYEQYF
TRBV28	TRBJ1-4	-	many	TGTGCCAGCAGTACTAATGTGGCAGCAACTAATGAAAAACTGTTTTTT	CASSTNVAATNEKLFF
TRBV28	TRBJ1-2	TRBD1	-	TGTGCCAGCCCGCACTTGAAAGGGGGCTTCTATGGCTACACCTTC	CASPHLKGGFYGYTF
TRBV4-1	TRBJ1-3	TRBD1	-	TGCGCCAGCAGCCAATGGACAGGGGCTGGAAACACCATATATTTT	CASSQWTGAGNTIYF
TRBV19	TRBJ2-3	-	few	TGTGCCAGTCGGCGGAAACCAAACACAGATACGCAGTATTTT	CASRRKPNTDTQYF
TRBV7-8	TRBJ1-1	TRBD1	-	TGTGCCAGCAGCTTTCCCGGGACAGGGTTGAACACTGAAGCTTTCTTT	CASSFPGTGLNTEAFF